The 20 T cell receptor beta chains listed next were all sequenced from one sample in a study of T cell responses to AZD1222 COVID-19 vaccine listed by TCRdb under 2021. The label giving this sample's time point can be read as: baseline before first vaccination. The library was produced with the immunoSEQ multiplex PCR assay. TCRdb retrieved this table from immuneACCESS and kept in-frame rearrangements only. Not all clones are present; in checked studies, unresolved V genes account for under half, and no reason is known for the remainder. Present in this sample are roughly 150,000 clones, 80% to 90% of which were seen just once. The top ten constitute around 7.8% of the sample. The specimen comprised peripheral blood, sampled on day 0 of AZD1222 vaccination. The source is an adult in good health.

The J gene is TRBJ2-7, the V gene TRBV7-9, with D perhaps matching TRBD1 (6 bases). This CDR3 region has 14 residues. The V end lost 3 bases, the J end lost 2 bases, and 11 bases lay between the germline ends. The V gene's germline CDR1 is SEHNR and CDR2 FQNEAQ (reference sequence). The chain's CDR3 is CASSLDSLPYEQYF. CDR3 DNA sequence: TGTGCCAGCAGCTTGGACAGTCTTCCCTACGAGCAGTACTTC.

The chain links TRBV6-5 to TRBJ1-5; D gene ambiguous. The CDR3 length is 11 residues. Per the germline V gene, CDR1 is MNHEY and CDR2 is SVGAGI. Here the CDR3 reads CVGMGNQPQHF. In DNA form, the CDR3 reads TGTGTCGGCATGGGGAATCAGCCCCAGCATTTT.

The rearrangement links TRBV28 to TRBJ1-5; 8 positions match TRBD1. CDR1 MDHEN and CDR2 SYDVKM come from the germline V gene. V gave up 1 base and J gave up 3 bases; unmatched junction bases: 2. CDR3 size: 15 residues. Written as DNA, the CDR3 is TGTGCCAGCAGTTTATCAGGGGGCTACAATCAGCCCCAGCATTTT. Translated, it gives CASSLSGGYNQPQHF.

J is TRBJ2-3 and V is TRBV7-2; D uncertain. This CDR3 comprises 15 residues. Germline V gene sequence: CDR1 SGHTA, CDR2 FQGNSA. V was trimmed by 1 base and J by 3 bases, leaving 11 bases between them. Written as DNA, the CDR3 is TGTGCCAGCAGCTTAGTGGCGCTCCGTACAGATACGCAGTATTTT. The encoded protein is CASSLVALRTDTQYF. Based on the CDR3 plus reference TRBV7-2 and TRBJ2-3, the full variable domain is GAGVSQSPSNKVTEKGKDVELRCDPISGHTALYWYRQSLGQGLEFLIYFQGNSAPDKSGLPSDRFSAERTGGSVSTLTIQRTQQEDSAVYLCASSLVALRTDTQYFGPGTRLTVL.

The chain carries TRBV24-1 and TRBJ2-3; 13 nucleotides agree with TRBD2. This CDR3 is 16 amino acids long. Germline CDR1 is KGHDR and CDR2 is SFDVKD. Trimming cost V 3 bases and J 5 bases; bases outside gene matches: 4. In DNA form, the CDR3 reads TGTGCCACCAGTGATGCCGGGACTAGCGGGATAGATACGCAGTATTTT. Translated: CATSDAGTSGIDTQYF.

This sequence joins TRBV13 and TRBJ1-2; 8 nucleotides agree with TRBD1. V trimming: 6 bases; J trimming: 7 bases; junction bases outside the gene matches: 10. This CDR3 contains 14 residues. Germline values: CDR1 PRHDT, CDR2 FYEKMQ (reference sequence). CDR3 DNA: TGTGCCAGCAGTTTGACGCAGGGGGCTCCTGGCTACACCTTC. Translated, it gives CASSLTQGAPGYTF.

The chain couples TRBV19 to TRBJ2-7, with 12 bases identical to TRBD1. The CDR3 consists of 16 residues. From germline, CDR1 is LNHDA and CDR2 SQIVND (reference sequence). The J segment lost 6 bases and the V segment lost 4 bases, leaving 10 bases of the junction unmatched. The DNA for the CDR3 is TGTGCCAGTAGTAGGGGACAGGGGGCGAGTGTTTCCGAGCAGTACTTC. Translated: CASSRGQGASVSEQYF.

V usage is TRBV7-2 and J usage is TRBJ2-2; TRBD2 agrees at 8 bases. Germline-derived CDR1 and CDR2 are SGHTA and FQGNSA. V lost 1 base and J lost 0; bases outside the gene matches: 7. The CDR3 has 18 amino acids. In DNA form, the CDR3 reads TGTGCCAGCAGCTTAGAACTAGCGGAGACTTCGAACACCGGGGAGCTGTTTTTT. Translated: CASSLELAETSNTGELFF.

The chain is built from TRBV6-6 and TRBJ1-4; 9 nucleotides agree with TRBD1. Per germline, CDR1 MNHNY and CDR2 SVGAGI (reference sequence). The CDR3 is 13 amino acids. V shed 2 bases, J shed 12 bases, and the junction held 4 bases outside the gene matches. Here the CDR3 reads CASSYGTGTQLFF. Written as DNA, the CDR3 is TGTGCCAGCAGTTACGGGACAGGGACCCAACTGTTTTTT.

The V call is TRBV9, the J call TRBJ2-7; 11 bases line up with TRBD1. The CDR3 is 13 residues long. Germline CDR1 reads SGDLS; CDR2 reads YYNGEE. V shed 7 bases, J shed 6 bases, and the junction held 6 bases outside the gene matches. DNA of the CDR3: TGTGCCAGCGGGGACAGGGGGGGCCTCGAGCAGTACTTC. Translating it yields CASGDRGGLEQYF.

The chain links TRBV2 to TRBJ2-4, with TRBD2 matching over 11 bases. This CDR3 region has 17 residues. The germline V gene encodes CDR1 SNHLY and CDR2 FYNNEI. V lost 7 bases, J lost 1 base, and 9 bases stayed unmatched. This chain's CDR3 is CASKRVAGGPAKNIQYF. In DNA, the CDR3 is TGTGCCAGCAAAAGGGTAGCGGGAGGGCCTGCCAAAAACATTCAGTACTTC.

The chain couples TRBV7-8 to TRBJ2-3, with TRBD2 matching 7 bases. Per the germline V gene, CDR1 is SGHVS and CDR2 is FQNEAQ. The V gene end was trimmed by 2 bases and the J gene end by 2 bases; junction bases not matched to a gene: 7. The length of the CDR3 is 16 residues. This chain's CDR3 is CASSLSGGGPTDTQYF. In nucleotides, the CDR3 is TGTGCCAGCAGCTTATCAGGCGGGGGACCCACAGATACGCAGTATTTT.

The V and J genes are TRBV11-2 and TRBJ2-7, with a possible D match to TRBD1 (5 bases). The CDR3 contains 12 residues. V dropped 5 bases and J dropped 3 bases, with 8 bases sitting between them. Germline values: CDR1 SGHAT, CDR2 FQNNGV. The CDR3 coding sequence is TGTGCCAGCAGCCTTACAGGCTACGAGCAGTACTTC. As protein: CASSLTGYEQYF.

About this clone itself: Sequence at one end of the junction differs from germline and may be a read error. The V call is TRBV7-7, the J call TRBJ2-5, with 8 bases that match TRBD2. Germline lookup yields CDR1 SSHAT and CDR2 FNYEAQ (reference sequence). CDR3 length: 15 residues. Here the CDR3 reads CASSIGTRGQETQYF. The CDR3 nucleotides are TGTGCTAGCAGCATCGGGACTAGGGGCCAAGAGACCCAGTACTTC.

The chain recombines TRBV11-2 with TRBJ2-5, with 8 bases identical to TRBD2. V was pared by 3 bases and J by 5 bases, with 17 bases of the junction left unmatched. The length of the CDR3 is 18 residues. Looked up from germline, CDR1 is SGHAT and CDR2 is FQNNGV. CDR3 sequence (DNA): TGTGCCAGCAGCTTTACTATTTTAGCGGGGAGGAATTTGGAGACCCAGTACTTC. Protein: CASSFTILAGRNLETQYF.

The CDR3 spells CAISEGAEETQYF. CDR3 coding DNA: TGTGCCATCAGTGAGGGGGCTGAAGAGACCCAGTACTTC. The chain joins TRBV10-3 to TRBJ2-5, with D perhaps TRBD1 (5 bases). The ends were cut back, 2 bases at V and 3 bases at J, with 7 bases in the middle. This CDR3 has 13 residues. Germline CDR1 ENHRY, CDR2 SYGVKD.

This clone was detected only a few times. The CDR3 spells CASTGRLNTEAFF. CDR3 DNA: TGTGCCAGCACGGGACGGCTGAACACTGAAGCTTTCTTT. The J gene is TRBJ1-1, the V gene TRBV25-1, with a weak D call TRBD1 (5 bases). Deletions cut 7 bases from V and 0 bases from J, with 9 bases between. Germline-derived CDR1 and CDR2 are MGHDK and SYGVNS. The CDR3 length is 13 residues.

The J gene is TRBJ2-3, the V gene TRBV20-1; 7 bases line up with TRBD1. Unmatched junction bases numbered 4, after V lost 6 bases and J lost 4 bases. This CDR3 has 12 amino acids. Looked up from germline, CDR1 is DFQATT and CDR2 is SNEGSKA (reference sequence). This CDR3 is CSASRGPDTQYF. In DNA, the CDR3 is TGCAGTGCGAGTAGGGGGCCAGATACGCAGTATTTT.

The rearrangement joins TRBV2 to TRBJ2-7; D is possibly TRBD2 (6 bases). CDR1 and CDR2 from the germline V gene are SNHLY and FYNNEI. The CDR3 spans 12 residues. Trimming stripped 7 bases from V and 4 bases from J, with 11 bases between. The CDR3 spells CASTSRGYEQYF. The CDR3 DNA reads TGTGCCAGCACCTCGCGGGGATACGAGCAGTACTTC.

The DNA of the CDR3 is TGTGCCAGCACCCGAAATAGCGGGGGAGGGGAGACCCAGTACTTC. Its translation: CASTRNSGGGETQYF. The chain uses TRBV7-6 and TRBJ2-5; 9 bases agree with TRBD2. The CDR3 runs to 15 residues. V gave up 7 bases and J gave up 5 bases; unmatched junction bases: 11. Germline V lookup: CDR1 SGHVS, CDR2 FNYEAQ.